Listed below are T cell receptor beta chains from one sample, sequenced in a study of T cells in Graves' hyperthyroidism and ophthalmopathy. From the multiplex PCR reads, TCRdb called clonotypes with MiXCR, one entry per CDR3 protein. This table holds more than 300,000 distinct CDR3 sequences, approximately 18% found once. Sequencing was performed on blood. The receptors were gathered from a man between 18 and 29 years old with Graves' ophthalmopathy. CDR3s leave out the opening cysteine and the closing phenylalanine or tryptophan.

TRBV7-2	12	ASSHRQINTEAF
TRBV6-5	15	ASSYSIPGLGAGELF
TRBV9	13	ASRRSGGNLDTQY
TRBV27	12	ASWGTGSYNEQF
TRBV5-1	13	ASSLEADSNQPQH
TRBV2	13	ASDYGTDYNSPLH
TRBV14	13	ASSYSGTLGTEAF
TRBV12-3/TRBV12-4	14	ASSLGGVYSGNTIY
TRBV4-1	12	ASSQPQGGETQY
TRBV27	15	ASRNSAGLAGEETQY
TRBV3-1	12	ASSQARANSPLH
TRBV12-3/TRBV12-4	10	ASSRLAETQY
TRBV12-3/TRBV12-4	12	ASSIGGGDQPQH
TRBV7-9	14	ASSPPDQGKQETQY
TRBV2	12	ASSRPGTGKSGD
TRBV27	13	AEIVLGRNTDTQY
TRBV11-3	15	ASSLGASGATEDEQY
TRBV6-1	12	ASSEMDRGSPLH
TRBV12-3/TRBV12-4	13	ASSSGQGVTDTQY
TRBV20-1	10	SVYQGNEKLF
TRBV27	11	ASRTGSADTQY
TRBV5-1	18	ASSQRGGLAGASNQETQY
TRBV12-3/TRBV12-4	13	ASSSEGGKFDGYT
TRBV4-1	15	ASSQNSHGGPGEKLF
TRBV7-8	11	ASSYRGSGELF
TRBV2	13	ASSSQGEGAGELF
TRBV5-1	11	ASSTGLTYEQY
TRBV25-1	11	ASIGTGAYEQY
TRBV6-1	10	ASTDRGYEQY
TRBV25-1	13	ASSDHGQNPGELF
TRBV12-3/TRBV12-4	14	ASSSPSGQGYNEQF
TRBV28	13	ASSTRGQGSLKEF
TRBV3-1	12	ASSQERAAYGYT
TRBV12-3/TRBV12-4	13	ASSQVGVAGGEQF
TRBV12-3/TRBV12-4	12	ASSQQVGGNTIY
TRBV2	12	ASSVRDFTDTQY
TRBV12-3/TRBV12-4	13	ASSFTGQGMWEQY
TRBV18	12	ASSPRQENTEAF
TRBV12-3/TRBV12-4	11	ASRKTENEKLF
TRBV10-3	12	AISFDKSTDTQY
TRBV10-3	9	AISTGDEQF
TRBV14	14	ASSQVGGTGTYEQY
TRBV6-1	11	ASSGGDTRSYT
TRBV19	15	ASSIGYEGLRTYEQY
TRBV5-1	12	ASSSDRDNEKLF
TRBV2	9	ASTILHEQY
TRBV7-3	13	ASSADNAPNTEAF
TRBV6-5	19	ASSFSTGTGGGGSGANVLT
TRBV28	14	ASKTGTLYSNQPQH
TRBV7-2	13	ASSAPTGLKETQY
TRBV12-3/TRBV12-4	14	ASSLIDRGPGNTIY
TRBV6-1	9	ASRRDNEQF
TRBV12-3/TRBV12-4	11	ASSWTGVDYYT
TRBV12-3/TRBV12-4	16	ASSSSGQAIISTDTQY
TRBV6-1	13	ATGASGGLTGELF
TRBV10-3	13	AISVSGTAQETQY